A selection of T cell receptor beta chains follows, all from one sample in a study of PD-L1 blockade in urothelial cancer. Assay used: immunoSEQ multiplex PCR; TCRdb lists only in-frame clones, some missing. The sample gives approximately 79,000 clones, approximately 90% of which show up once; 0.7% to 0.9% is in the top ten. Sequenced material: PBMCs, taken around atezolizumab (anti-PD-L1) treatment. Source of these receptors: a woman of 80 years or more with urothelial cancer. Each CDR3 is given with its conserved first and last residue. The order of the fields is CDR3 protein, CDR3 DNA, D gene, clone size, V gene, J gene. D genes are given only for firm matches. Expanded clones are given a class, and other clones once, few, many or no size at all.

CASSLQGSEAFF	TGTGCCAGCAGTTTACAGGGTTCTGAAGCTTTCTTT	-	-	TRBV28	TRBJ1-1
CASRLRGAGDTQYF	TGTGCCAGCAGGCTACGTGGGGCCGGAGATACGCAGTATTTT	-	-	TRBV2	TRBJ2-3
CASIPGTGTSEQYF	TGTGCCAGCATCCCCGGGACAGGGACGTCCGAGCAGTACTTC	TRBD1	once	TRBV11-2	TRBJ2-7
CASTNTPRGTGGYTF	TGTGCCAGTACCAACACACCCCGGGGGACAGGTGGCTACACCTTC	TRBD1	-	TRBV19	TRBJ1-2
CASTFDRLNTEAFF	TGTGCCAGTACTTTCGACAGGTTGAACACTGAAGCTTTCTTT	-	-	TRBV19	TRBJ1-1
CSVEEAAGTQYF	TGCAGCGTTGAAGAAGCCGCGGGTACGCAGTATTTT	-	-	TRBV29-1	TRBJ2-3
CASSYSAGQGNEKLFF	TGTGCCAGCAGTTACTCGGCGGGACAGGGTAATGAAAAACTGTTTTTT	TRBD1	once	TRBV6-5	TRBJ1-4
CASSGQGFGYTF	TGTGCCAGCAGTGGTCAGGGGTTTGGCTACACCTTC	-	few	TRBV6-1	TRBJ1-2
CASSEEQGNYGYTF	TGTGCCAGCAGTGAAGAACAGGGCAACTATGGCTACACCTTC	-	-	TRBV6-1	TRBJ1-2
CASSPRMTSGGDPEQYF	TGTGCCAGCAGCCCCCGAATGACTAGCGGGGGAGACCCCGAGCAGTACTTC	TRBD2	-	TRBV4-2	TRBJ2-7